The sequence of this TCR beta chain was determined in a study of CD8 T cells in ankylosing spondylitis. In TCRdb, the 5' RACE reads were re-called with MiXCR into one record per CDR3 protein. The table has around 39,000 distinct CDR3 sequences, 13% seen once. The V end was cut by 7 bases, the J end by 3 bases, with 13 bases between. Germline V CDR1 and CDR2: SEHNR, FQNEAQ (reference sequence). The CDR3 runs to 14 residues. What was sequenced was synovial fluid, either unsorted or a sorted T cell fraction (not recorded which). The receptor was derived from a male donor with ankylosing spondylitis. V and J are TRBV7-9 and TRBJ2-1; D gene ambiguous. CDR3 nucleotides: TGTGCCAGCATCGTCGACCCAATCTACAATGAGCAGTTCTTC. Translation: CASIVDPIYNEQFF.